One sample yielded the 17 T cell receptor beta chains listed below, sequenced in a study of OX40 agonist ivuxolimab in advanced cancers. The protocol was immunoSEQ multiplex PCR, while the TCRdb copy is restricted to in-frame clones and leaves out a portion. The sample lists roughly 14,000 clones; 80% were seen once. The starting material was CD4+ or CD8+ T cells sorted from blood, obtained in a trial of the OX40 agonist ivuxolimab. Receptor source: an adult with an advanced solid tumor such as melanoma, head and neck, liver or kidney cancer.

J is TRBJ1-2 and V is TRBV30, with D tentatively TRBD1 (6 bases). V was trimmed by 4 bases and J by 4 bases, leaving 13 bases between them. Germline CDR1 GTSNPN, CDR2 SVGIG (reference sequence). CDR3 length: 13 amino acids. CDR3 DNA: TGTGCCTGGACCGTCCAGGGGCTCTATGGCTACACCTTC. Translation: CAWTVQGLYGYTF.

The CDR3 coding sequence is TGTGCCAGCAGTTACTCGGGAGGGGGTGAAGCTTTCTTT. Protein sequence: CASSYSGGGEAFF. The chain links TRBV6-5 to TRBJ1-1; D is perhaps TRBD1 (6 bases). The V gene's germline CDR1 is MNHEY and CDR2 SVGAGI. The CDR3 spans 13 residues. V gave up 0 bases and J gave up 7 bases, with 9 bases separating them.

This chain links TRBV7-9 with TRBJ1-2, with unresolved D. CDR1 SEHNR and CDR2 FQNEAQ come from the germline V gene (reference sequence). The CDR3 extends over 14 amino acids. V shed 5 bases and J shed 5 bases, with 15 bases lying between them. CDR3 bases: TGTGCCAGCAGCCAGGAGTTTGTTTGGTATGGCTACACCTTC. This encodes CASSQEFVWYGYTF.

This chain joins TRBV27 and TRBJ1-6; D is perhaps TRBD1 (6 bases). There are 14 residues in the CDR3. V lost 2 bases, J lost 6 bases, and 8 bases lay in between. Looked up from germline, CDR1 is MNHEY and CDR2 is SMNVEV (reference sequence). The CDR3 reads CASSLGGPNSPLHF. CDR3 nucleotide sequence: TGTGCCAGCAGTTTAGGGGGCCCTAATTCACCCCTCCACTTT.

This clone has just a few counts. This chain's CDR3 is CAWRQPDTGELFF. CDR3 sequence (DNA): TGTGCCTGGAGACAACCTGACACCGGGGAGCTGTTTTTT. The gene calls are TRBV30 and TRBJ2-2; D uncertain. V was cut by 3 bases and J by 3 bases, with 8 bases left in between. The length of the CDR3 is 13 residues. The germline V gene has CDR1 GTSNPN and CDR2 SVGIG (reference sequence).

This clone was seen just once. This sequence joins TRBV11-2 and TRBJ2-7, with 8 bases that match TRBD1. This CDR3 is built from 14 residues. The V and J ends lost 4 bases and 3 bases, in that order; junction bases with no gene match: 5. Germline V lookup: CDR1 SGHAT, CDR2 FQNNGV. CDR3 region: CASSWAGGYYEQYF. DNA of the CDR3: TGTGCCAGCAGCTGGGCAGGGGGCTACTACGAGCAGTACTTC.

The chain joins TRBV6-1 to TRBJ1-1, with no clear D. Trimming removed 5 bases at V and 6 bases at J, with 16 bases between. Germline CDR1 is MNHNS and CDR2 is SASEGT. CDR3 length: 14 residues. CDR3 region: CASSLGSGGAEAFF. The CDR3 nucleotides are TGTGCCAGCAGTTTGGGCTCCGGCGGGGCTGAAGCTTTCTTT.

The genes are TRBV4-1 and TRBJ1-1; unclear D gene. This CDR3 is 12 amino acids long. Trimming removed 2 bases from V and 9 bases from J, with 10 bases in between. Germline CDR1 reads MGHRA; CDR2 reads YSYEKL. The CDR3 DNA follows: TGCGCCAGCAGCCAATCGACGGGAAAAGCTTTCTTT. Protein sequence: CASSQSTGKAFF.

The V gene is TRBV7-9, the J gene TRBJ1-1, with TRBD1 identical over 7 bases. Germline CDR1 is SEHNR and CDR2 is FQNEAQ (reference sequence). V shed 7 bases, J shed 1 base, and the junction held 3 bases outside the gene matches. This CDR3 has 13 amino acids. CDR3 DNA sequence: TGTGCCAGCACGCGACAGGGGAACACTGAAGCTTTCTTT. Encoded protein: CASTRQGNTEAFF.

The V and J genes are TRBV6-1 and TRBJ2-7, with 8 bases matching TRBD1. The V and J ends lost 1 base and 3 bases, in that order; junction bases with no gene match: 5. CDR1 is MNHNS and CDR2 is SASEGT in the germline V gene. This CDR3 has 15 amino acids. The CDR3 coding sequence is TGTGCCAGCAGTGAAGTACCGGACAGGGTCTACGAGCAGTACTTC. Its translation: CASSEVPDRVYEQYF.

The chain combines TRBV27 with TRBJ2-1, with D unclear. The CDR3 runs to 11 residues. The germline V and J ends were trimmed by 5 bases and 6 bases, with 5 bases remaining between them. CDR1 MNHEY and CDR2 SMNVEV come from the germline V gene (reference sequence). This chain's CDR3 is CASSLSNEQFF. The CDR3 region has the DNA TGTGCCAGCAGTCTAAGCAATGAGCAGTTCTTC.

The chain couples TRBV19 to TRBJ1-1; TRBD1 aligns across 9 bases. CDR3 size: 14 residues. Losses at the gene ends were 6 bases for V and 1 base for J; bases not matched to a gene: 3. CDR1 and CDR2 (germline): LNHDA, SQIVND (reference sequence). CDR3 region: CASSLQGANTEAFF. The CDR3 DNA reads as TGTGCCAGTAGCCTACAGGGGGCGAACACTGAAGCTTTCTTT.

The rearrangement links TRBV6-5 to TRBJ1-1; D is unresolved. The CDR3 is made up of 12 amino acids. V was trimmed by 2 bases and J by 6 bases, leaving 7 bases between them. Per germline, CDR1 MNHEY and CDR2 SVGAGI. CDR3 DNA sequence: TGTGCCAGCAGTTACGGGCCGTCTGAAGCTTTCTTT. It encodes CASSYGPSEAFF.

This clone was seen a single time. The chain carries TRBV4-2 and TRBJ2-2; 10 bases line up with TRBD2. CDR3 length: 16 amino acids. Trimming took 0 bases from V and 6 from J; bases not matched to a gene: 4. Looked up from germline, CDR1 is LGHNA and CDR2 is YNFKEQ. The CDR3 region is CASSQDPAGGPGELFF. In DNA, the CDR3 is TGTGCCAGCAGCCAAGACCCAGCGGGGGGGCCCGGGGAGCTGTTTTTT.

This clone was detected a few times. The chain joins TRBV7-3 to TRBJ1-1; weak D call: TRBD1 (6 bases). The CDR3 sequence is 15 residues long. Germline V gene data show CDR1 as SGHTA and CDR2 as FQGTGA. The V gene lost 5 bases and the J gene lost 5 bases, with 18 bases spanning the gap. CDR3 bases: TGTGCCAGCAGCCCATTACCAGGGGATTGGACTGAAGCTTTCTTT. Its protein product is CASSPLPGDWTEAFF.

CDR3 region: CASGLAGVREQYF. DNA for the CDR3: TGTGCCAGCGGGCTAGCGGGAGTTAGGGAGCAGTACTTC. The rearrangement uses TRBV27 and TRBJ2-7, with TRBD2 identical over 10 bases. Germline CDR1 reads MNHEY; CDR2 reads SMNVEV (reference sequence). V gave up 8 bases and J gave up 7 bases; unmatched junction bases: 8. The CDR3 is 13 residues long.

The rearrangement uses TRBV13 and TRBJ2-1, with no clear D. CDR1 and CDR2 from the germline V gene are PRHDT and FYEKMQ (reference sequence). CDR3 size: 14 residues. V lost 1 base to trimming and J lost 5 bases, with 9 bases between them. This CDR3 is CASSLAGRNNEQFF. The CDR3 bases are TGTGCCAGCAGCTTAGCCGGGCGGAACAATGAGCAGTTCTTC.